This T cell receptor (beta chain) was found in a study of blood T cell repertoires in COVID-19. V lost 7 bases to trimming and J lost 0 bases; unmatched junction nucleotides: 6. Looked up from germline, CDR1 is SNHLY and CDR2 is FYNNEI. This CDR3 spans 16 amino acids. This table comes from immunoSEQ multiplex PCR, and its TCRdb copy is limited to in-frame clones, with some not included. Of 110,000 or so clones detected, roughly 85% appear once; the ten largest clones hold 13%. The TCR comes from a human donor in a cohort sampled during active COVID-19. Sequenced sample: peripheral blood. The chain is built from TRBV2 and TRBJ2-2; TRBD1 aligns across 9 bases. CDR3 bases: TGTGCCAGCATCGGACAGGGGAGGTCGAACACCGGGGAGCTGTTTTTT. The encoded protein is CASIGQGRSNTGELFF.